What follows are 4 T cell receptor beta chains derived from one specimen sequenced in a study of shared clonotypes between healthy human individuals. Sequenced by immunoSEQ multiplex PCR; TCRdb stores in-frame clones only, minus some. The sample lists around 88,000 clones; approximately 70% were seen once. The sample was memory CD8+ T cells sorted from blood. The subset here: CD45RO+ cells pooled with CCR7-negative TemRA cells. The origin of the receptors is a man aged 25 to 40 in good health.

The chain recombines TRBV7-2 with TRBJ2-7, with TRBD2 identical over 9 bases. V lost 0 bases to trimming and J lost 7 bases; unmatched junction nucleotides: 7. CDR3 length equals 15 residues. CDR1 and CDR2 (germline): SGHTA, FQGNSA. In DNA, the CDR3 is TGTGCCAGCAGCTTAGCGAGTTCGGCGGGAGGGGAGCAGTACTTC. It yields the protein CASSLASSAGGEQYF.

This chain uses TRBV6-5 with TRBJ2-1; 9 bases are a match to TRBD2. V lost 2 bases, J lost 6 bases, and 8 bases stayed unmatched. This CDR3 is 16 amino acids long. Per germline, CDR1 MNHEY and CDR2 SVGAGI. The chain's CDR3 is CASSYRTPTSGNEQFF. DNA of the CDR3: TGTGCCAGCAGTTACCGTACCCCGACTAGCGGCAATGAGCAGTTCTTC.

This clone was observed at least ten times. Additional DNA sequences in this sample encode the identical CDR3. The chain is built from TRBV15 and TRBJ2-7; D is undetermined. In germline, CDR1 is LNHNV, CDR2 YYDKDF (reference sequence). The CDR3 has 13 amino acids. Deletions cut 0 bases from V and 1 base from J, with 4 bases between. CDR3 loop: CATSRDLSYEQYF. The CDR3 coding sequence is TGTGCCACCAGCAGAGATCTTTCCTACGAGCAGTACTTC.

The chain is built from TRBV4-3 and TRBJ2-1, with TRBD2 matching over 8 bases. The CDR3 is 15 residues long. Losses at the gene ends were 0 bases for V and 4 bases for J; bases not matched to a gene: 2. CDR1 and CDR2 from the germline V gene are LGHNA and YSLEER. CDR3 loop: CASSQETSGYNEQFF. CDR3 nucleotides: TGCGCCAGCAGCCAAGAAACTAGCGGATACAATGAGCAGTTCTTC.